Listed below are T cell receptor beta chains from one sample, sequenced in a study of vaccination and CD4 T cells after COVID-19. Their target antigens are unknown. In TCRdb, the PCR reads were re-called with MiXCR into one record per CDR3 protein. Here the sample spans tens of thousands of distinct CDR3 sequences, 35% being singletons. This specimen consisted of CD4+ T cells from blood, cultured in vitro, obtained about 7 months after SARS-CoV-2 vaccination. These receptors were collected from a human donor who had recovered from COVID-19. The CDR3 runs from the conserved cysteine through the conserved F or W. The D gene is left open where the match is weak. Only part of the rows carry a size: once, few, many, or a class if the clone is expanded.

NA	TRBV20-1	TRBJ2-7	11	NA	TGCAGTGCTAGTGGTGTATACGAGCAGTACTTC	CSASGVYEQYF
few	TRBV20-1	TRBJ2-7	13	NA	TGCAGGAGCCCATTCAGGGCGCCCTACGAGCAGTACTTC	CRSPFRAPYEQYF
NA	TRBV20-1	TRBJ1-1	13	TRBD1	TGCAGTGCTAGAGAGGCAGGGGGCTTTGAAGCTTTCTTT	CSAREAGGFEAFF
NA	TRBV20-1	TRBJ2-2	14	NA	TGCAGTGCAATCAGGTACCCGAACACCGGGGAGCTGTTTTTT	CSAIRYPNTGELFF
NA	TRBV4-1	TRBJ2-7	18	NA	TGCGCCAGCAGCCCAGGGGTCCTTGACCGGCGGTACACCTACGAGCAGTACTTC	CASSPGVLDRRYTYEQYF
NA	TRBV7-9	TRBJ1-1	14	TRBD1	TGTGCCAGCAGCCGACAGGGGAGAATCACTGAAGCTTTCTTT	CASSRQGRITEAFF
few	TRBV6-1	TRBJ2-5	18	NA	TGTGCCAGCAGTGAATCCCCCTCGGCGGCGAGGATGGGAGAGACCCAGTACTTC	CASSESPSAARMGETQYF
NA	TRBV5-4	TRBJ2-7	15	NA	TGTGCCAGCAGCCACGCCACGGGTGGAAAATTGGAGCAGTACTTC	CASSHATGGKLEQYF
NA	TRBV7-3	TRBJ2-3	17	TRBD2	TGTGCCAGCAGCTTAAATGGACTAGCGTGGAGGGGGGATACGCAGTATTTT	CASSLNGLAWRGDTQYF
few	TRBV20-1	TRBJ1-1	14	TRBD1	TGCAGTGCTAGGTGGACAGGCGAGGGCACTGAAGCTTTCTTT	CSARWTGEGTEAFF
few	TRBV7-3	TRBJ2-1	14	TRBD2	TGTGCCAGCAGCCAGACTAGCGGGAGCGATGAGCAGTTCTTC	CASSQTSGSDEQFF
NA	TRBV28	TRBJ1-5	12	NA	TGTGCCGGAGGAAAAATCAATCAGCCCCAGCATTTT	CAGGKINQPQHF
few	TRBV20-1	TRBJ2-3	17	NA	TGCAGTGCTAGAGGGGGGCAGGCCCCTGCGAGCACAGATACGCAGTATTTT	CSARGGQAPASTDTQYF
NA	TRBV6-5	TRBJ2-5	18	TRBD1	TGTGCCAGCAGTTACGTCGTGTCGACAGGGGGCCCCCAAGAGACCCAGTACTTC	CASSYVVSTGGPQETQYF
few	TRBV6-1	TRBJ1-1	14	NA	TGTGCCAGCAGTGCAGAGGGTCTGAGCACTGAAGCTTTCTTT	CASSAEGLSTEAFF
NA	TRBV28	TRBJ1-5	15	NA	TGTGCCAGCAGTTTGAGTACGACGAGCAATCAGCCCCAGCATTTT	CASSLSTTSNQPQHF
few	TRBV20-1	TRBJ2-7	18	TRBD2	TGCAGTGCTAGAGGACAGGGAGGGCTAGCGGGAGACCTGGGCGAGCAGTACTTC	CSARGQGGLAGDLGEQYF
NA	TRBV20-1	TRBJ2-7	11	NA	TGCAGTGCTAAGGACTCCTACGAGCAGTACTTC	CSAKDSYEQYF
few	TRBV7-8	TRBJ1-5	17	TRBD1	TGTGCCAGCAGCTTAGCTCAGGGGGGCTATAGCAATCAGCCCCAGCATTTT	CASSLAQGGYSNQPQHF
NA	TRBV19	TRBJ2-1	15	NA	TGTGCCAGTAAAGAGTGGACGTCGCCCTACAATGAGCAGTTCTTC	CASKEWTSPYNEQFF
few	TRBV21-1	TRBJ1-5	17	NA	TGTGCCAGCAGGCTTCCCAGGGTCGGAGGAAGCAATCAGCCCCAGCATTTT	CASRLPRVGGSNQPQHF
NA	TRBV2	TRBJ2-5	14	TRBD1	TGTGCCAGCAGCCTACTGACAGGGCAAGAGACCCAGTACTTC	CASSLLTGQETQYF
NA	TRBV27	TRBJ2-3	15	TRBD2	TGTGCCAGCAGTCCCCGGGGGCTAGCGGGCCAGAAGCAGTATTTT	CASSPRGLAGQKQYF
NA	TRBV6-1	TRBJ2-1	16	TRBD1	TGTGCCAGCAGTGGCAGGGGGTCGAGCTCCTACAATGAGCAGTTCTTC	CASSGRGSSSYNEQFF
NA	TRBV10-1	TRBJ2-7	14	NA	TGCGCCAGCAGTACCGGGACTGCAATCTACGAGCAGTACTTC	CASSTGTAIYEQYF
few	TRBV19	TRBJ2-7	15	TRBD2	TGTGCCAGTAGTATGGAGAGCGGGGCTTACTACGAGCAGTACTTC	CASSMESGAYYEQYF
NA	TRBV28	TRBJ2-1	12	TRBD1	TGTGCCAGCAACGACAGGGACAATGAGCAGTTCTTC	CASNDRDNEQFF
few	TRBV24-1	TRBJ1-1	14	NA	TGTGCCACCAGTGCTCAGGGAAGGGGCACTGAAGCTTTCTTT	CATSAQGRGTEAFF
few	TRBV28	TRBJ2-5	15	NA	TGTGCCAGCAGCCTGACTTTCCGTAAGCAAGAGACCCAGTACTTC	CASSLTFRKQETQYF